The 10 T cell receptor beta chains in this list originate from one sample, sequenced in a study of identical twins. MiXCR, run by TCRdb on the 5' RACE reads, gives a single entry per CDR3 protein. The sample contains 1.5 million to 2 million distinct CDR3 sequences, about 30% of which appear only once. The sequenced sample was cord blood. The receptors derive from a newborn girl in good health.

The rearrangement links TRBV29-1 to TRBJ2-1; TRBD2 agrees at 13 bases. The V gene end was trimmed by 7 bases and the J gene end by 4 bases; junction bases not matched to a gene: 16. Germline CDR1 reads SQVTM; CDR2 reads ANQGSEA. This CDR3 is built from 18 residues. The CDR3 reads CSAGGLTSGRARYNEQFF. CDR3 sequence (DNA): TGCAGCGCTGGGGGGCTTACTAGCGGGAGGGCCAGGTACAATGAGCAGTTCTTC.

This chain links TRBV20-1 with TRBJ1-1; weak D call: TRBD1 (5 bases). Per germline, CDR1 DFQATT and CDR2 SNEGSKA (reference sequence). With 3 bases removed from V and 4 bases from J, the gap between germline ends came to 15 bases. The CDR3 has 14 amino acids. The CDR3 here is CSARSQGPATEAFF. CDR3 sequence (DNA): TGCAGTGCTAGGAGTCAGGGCCCCGCCACTGAAGCTTTCTTT.

The V and J genes are TRBV9 and TRBJ2-3; 9 positions match TRBD1. CDR1 is SGDLS, CDR2 YYNGEE, per germline. With V trimmed by 4 bases and J by 1 base, 7 bases remained unmatched. This CDR3 is built from 16 residues. The CDR3 DNA reads TGTGCCAGCAGCATGACAGGGGGTCGAGGCACAGATACGCAGTATTTT. As protein: CASSMTGGRGTDTQYF.

This clonotype showed up just a few times. The chain has TRBV4-2 and TRBJ2-1, with TRBD2 matching 7 bases. CDR1 is LGHNA, CDR2 YNFKEQ, per germline. CDR3 length equals 16 residues. The V and J ends lost 5 bases and 2 bases, in that order; junction bases with no gene match: 9. CDR3 residues: CASSYPGAGTYNEQFF. In DNA form, the CDR3 reads TGTGCCAGCAGCTACCCAGGAGCGGGGACCTACAATGAGCAGTTCTTC.

This clonotype appeared a few times. The chain carries TRBV29-1 and TRBJ1-3, with D perhaps TRBD1 (5 bases). The CDR3 is 14 amino acids. V was cut by 2 bases and J by 5 bases, with 13 bases left in between. CDR1 SQVTM and CDR2 ANQGSEA come from the germline V gene. The CDR3 sequence is CSVEIAGSRNTIYF. The CDR3 DNA reads TGCAGCGTTGAAATCGCAGGGTCCCGAAACACCATATATTTT.

This clonotype was detected a few times. The rearrangement uses TRBV5-1 and TRBJ2-5, with 8 bases fitting TRBD2. The J call is uncertain, as TRBJ2-4 better fits the DNA end. The CDR3 runs to 17 residues. Germline V lookup: CDR1 SGHRS, CDR2 YFSETQ. The CDR3 here is CASSLAGTRFMGDIQYF. DNA for the CDR3: TGCGCCAGCAGCTTGGCTGGGACTAGGTTTATGGGGGACATTCAGTACTTC.

V gene TRBV10-3 combines with J gene TRBJ1-3; TRBD1 aligns across 9 bases. The CDR3 length is 17 residues. V dropped 6 bases and J dropped 0; count of bases not matched to a gene: 9. Germline CDR1 is ENHRY and CDR2 is SYGVKD. The CDR3 region is CAIRGQGPPSSGNTIYF. As DNA, the CDR3 is TGTGCCATCAGGGGACAGGGCCCCCCTTCCTCTGGAAACACCATATATTTT.

CDR3 DNA sequence: TGCAGTGCGCCGTCAAGCGGGGGGCTGGCAGATACGCAGTATTTT. The encoded protein is CSAPSSGGLADTQYF. This chain links TRBV20-1 with TRBJ2-3; 9 bases fit TRBD2. This CDR3 has 15 residues. Germline loops: CDR1 DFQATT, CDR2 SNEGSKA (reference sequence). J was trimmed by 4 bases and V by 6 bases; bases with no gene match: 11.

CDR3 protein: CSSTPGLASETQYF. CDR3 sequence (DNA): TGCAGCTCCACCCCGGGACTAGCTTCCGAGACCCAGTACTTC. The chain recombines TRBV29-1 with TRBJ2-5, with 9 positions matching TRBD2. CDR3 size: 14 residues. V trimming: 8 bases; J trimming: 5 bases; junction bases outside the gene matches: 12. Germline loops: CDR1 SQVTM, CDR2 ANQGSEA.

As DNA, the CDR3 is TGCAGCGTTGGGGGACTAGCGAGAAATGAGCAGTACTTC. It encodes CSVGGLARNEQYF. This chain joins TRBV29-1 and TRBJ2-5, with 10 bases lining up with TRBD2. The germline CDR1 and CDR2 sequences are SQVTM and ANQGSEA. V lost 4 bases to trimming and J lost 11 bases; unmatched junction nucleotides: 10. The CDR3 consists of 13 residues. The whole variable domain, remainder taken from reference TRBV29-1 and TRBJ2-5, is SAVISQKPSRDICQRGTSLTIQCQVDSQVTMMFWYRQQPGQSLTLIATANQGSEATYESGFVIDKFPISRPNLTFSTLTVSNMSPEDSSIYLCSVGGLARNEQYFGPGTRLLVL.